What follows is one TCR beta chain and its context. As yet, its antigen is unknown. These data come from a study of cytomegalovirus exposure and HLA in healthy donors. Overall study findings and caveats: Some 16,000 TCR beta sequences were associated with HLA alleles at 0.05 false discovery rate in a later analysis. Whilst most TCR sequences proved rare, a subset of public TCRs occurred across many donors.

Donors had nominal health at sampling but likely had unrecorded immune exposures. Germline V gene sequence: CDR1 GTSNPN, CDR2 SVGIG (reference sequence). CDR3 length: 13 amino acids. V was shortened by 3 bases and J by 7 bases, with 12 bases between the two germline ends. The PCR was carried out with 60 Vbeta primers and 13 Jbeta primers. Only in-frame clones appear in the TCRdb table, and some are missing; sequencing was by immunoSEQ multiplex PCR. This table holds 130,000 or so clones, roughly 82% found once. The TCR sequence derives from a woman aged 18-29 years in good health and CMV-seropositive. The sequencing sample was made of PBMCs. The gene calls are TRBV30 and TRBJ1-4; no definite D call. CDR3 amino acids: CAWSGVIGEKLFF. CDR3 in DNA: TGTGCCTGGAGCGGGGTAATCGGTGAAAAACTGTTTTTT. The full variable domain, completed using reference TRBV30 and TRBJ1-4, is SQTIHQWPATLVQPVGSPLSLECTVEGTSNPNLYWYRQAAGRGLQLLFYSVGIGQISSEVPQNLSASRPQDRQFILSSKKLLLSDSGFYLCAWSGVIGEKLFFGSGTQLSVL.